This T cell receptor beta chain appears in the sequencing data of a study of blood T cell repertoires in COVID-19. Overall study context: Researchers got acute and convalescent COVID-19 samples from the United States, Italy and Spain. T cells, B-cell-depleted T cells, or PBMCs supplied cDNA or gDNA.

Original analysis: Amplification of reference gene primers provided the estimated nucleated cell counts. TCRdb's copy holds only in-frame clones and misses some; the assay was immunoSEQ multiplex PCR. D and trimming were read from the DNA, whereas the V and J calls and clone size are those reported in that table. The sample holds 90,000 to 140,000 clones, around four fifths seen once. The source material was peripheral blood. The TCR comes from a woman in her sixties or seventies with acute or convalescent COVID-19.

The CDR3 here is CASSPNLSGRGGTEAFF. The CDR3 DNA reads TGTGCCAGCTCCCCAAACCTTTCAGGGCGCGGGGGCACTGAAGCTTTCTTT. The chain carries TRBV18 and TRBJ1-1, with D possibly being TRBD1 (5 bases). Trimming shortened V by 6 bases and J by 4 bases, and 24 bases separated the two germline ends. This CDR3 has 17 residues. In germline, CDR1 is KGHSH, CDR2 LQKENI.